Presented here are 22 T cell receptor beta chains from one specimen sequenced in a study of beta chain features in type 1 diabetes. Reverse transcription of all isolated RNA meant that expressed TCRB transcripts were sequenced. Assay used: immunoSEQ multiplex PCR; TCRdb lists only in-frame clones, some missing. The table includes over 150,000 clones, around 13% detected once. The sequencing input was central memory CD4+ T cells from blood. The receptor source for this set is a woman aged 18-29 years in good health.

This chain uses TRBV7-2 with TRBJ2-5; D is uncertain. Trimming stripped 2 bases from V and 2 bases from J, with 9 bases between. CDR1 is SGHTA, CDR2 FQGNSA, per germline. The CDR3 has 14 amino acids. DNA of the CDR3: TGTGCCAGCAGCTTATCCCGGTTACAAGAGACCCAGTACTTC. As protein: CASSLSRLQETQYF.

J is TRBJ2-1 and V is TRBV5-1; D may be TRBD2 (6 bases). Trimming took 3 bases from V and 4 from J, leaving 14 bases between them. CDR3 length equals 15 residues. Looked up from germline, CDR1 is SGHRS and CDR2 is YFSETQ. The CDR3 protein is CASSSAGTPYNEQFF. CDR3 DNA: TGCGCCAGCAGCTCAGCCGGGACTCCTTACAATGAGCAGTTCTTC.

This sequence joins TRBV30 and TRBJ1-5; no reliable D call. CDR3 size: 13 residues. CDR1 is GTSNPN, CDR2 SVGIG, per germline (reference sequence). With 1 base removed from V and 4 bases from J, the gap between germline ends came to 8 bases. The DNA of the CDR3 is TGTGCCTGGAGTGGGGAGGGAAATCAGCCCCAGCATTTT. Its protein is CAWSGEGNQPQHF. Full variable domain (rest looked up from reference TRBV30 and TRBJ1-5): SQTIHQWPATLVQPVGSPLSLECTVEGTSNPNLYWYRQAAGRGLQLLFYSVGIGQISSEVPQNLSASRPQDRQFILSSKKLLLSDSGFYLCAWSGEGNQPQHFGDGTRLSIL.

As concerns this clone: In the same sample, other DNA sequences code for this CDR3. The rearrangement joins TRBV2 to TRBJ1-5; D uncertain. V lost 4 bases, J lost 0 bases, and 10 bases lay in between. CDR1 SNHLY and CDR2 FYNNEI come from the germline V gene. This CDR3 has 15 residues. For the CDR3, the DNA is TGTGCCAGCAGTGGTTCCGGGTATAGCAATCAGCCCCAGCATTTT. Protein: CASSGSGYSNQPQHF.

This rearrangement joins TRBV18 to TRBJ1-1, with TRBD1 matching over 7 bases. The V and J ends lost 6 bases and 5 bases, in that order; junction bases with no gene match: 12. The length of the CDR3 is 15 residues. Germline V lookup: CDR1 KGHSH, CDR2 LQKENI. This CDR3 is CASSTGQRGWTEAFF. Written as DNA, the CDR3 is TGTGCCAGCTCGACGGGACAGCGAGGGTGGACTGAAGCTTTCTTT. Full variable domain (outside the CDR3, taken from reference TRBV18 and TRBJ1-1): NAGVMQNPRHLVRRRGQEARLRCSPMKGHSHVYWYRQLPEEGLKFMVYLQKENIIDESGMPKERFSAEFPKEGPSILRIQQVVRGDSAAYFCASSTGQRGWTEAFFGQGTRLTVV.

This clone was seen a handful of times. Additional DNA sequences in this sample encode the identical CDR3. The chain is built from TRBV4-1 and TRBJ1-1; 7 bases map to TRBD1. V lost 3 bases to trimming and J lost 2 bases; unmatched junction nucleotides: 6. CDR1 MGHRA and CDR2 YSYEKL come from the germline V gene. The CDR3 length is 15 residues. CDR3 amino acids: CASSHSGQLNTEAFF. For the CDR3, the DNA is TGCGCCAGCAGCCACTCGGGACAGCTAAACACTGAAGCTTTCTTT.

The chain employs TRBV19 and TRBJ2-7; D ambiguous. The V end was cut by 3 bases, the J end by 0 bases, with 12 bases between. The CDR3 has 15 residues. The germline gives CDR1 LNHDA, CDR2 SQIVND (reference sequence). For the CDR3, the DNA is TGTGCCAGTAGTATGGGCCCGTTGAGCTCCTACGAGCAGTACTTC. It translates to CASSMGPLSSYEQYF.

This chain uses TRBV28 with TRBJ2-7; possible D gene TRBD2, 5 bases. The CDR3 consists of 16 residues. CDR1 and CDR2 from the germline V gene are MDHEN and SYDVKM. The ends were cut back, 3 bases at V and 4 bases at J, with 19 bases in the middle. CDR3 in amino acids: CASSLASGSGIYEQYF. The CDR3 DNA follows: TGTGCCAGCAGTTTGGCTTCGGGGTCAGGTATATACGAGCAGTACTTC. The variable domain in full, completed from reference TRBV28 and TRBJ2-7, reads DVKVTQSSRYLVKRTGEKVFLECVQDMDHENMFWYRQDPGLGLRLIYFSYDVKMKEKGDIPEGYSVSREKKERFSLILESASTNQTSMYLCASSLASGSGIYEQYFGPGTRLTVT.

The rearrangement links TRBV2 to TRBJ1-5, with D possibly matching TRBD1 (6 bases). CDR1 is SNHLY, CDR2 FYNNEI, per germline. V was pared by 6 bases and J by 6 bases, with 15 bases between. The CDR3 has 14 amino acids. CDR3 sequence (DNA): TGTGCCAGCAGCTATGAACAGGGTAGTCAGCCCCAGCATTTT. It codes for CASSYEQGSQPQHF. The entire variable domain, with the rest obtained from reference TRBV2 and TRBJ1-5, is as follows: EPEVTQTPSHQVTQMGQEVILRCVPISNHLYFYWYRQILGQKVEFLVSFYNNEISEKSEIFDDQFSVERPDGSNFTLKIRSTKLEDSAMYFCASSYEQGSQPQHFGDGTRLSIL.

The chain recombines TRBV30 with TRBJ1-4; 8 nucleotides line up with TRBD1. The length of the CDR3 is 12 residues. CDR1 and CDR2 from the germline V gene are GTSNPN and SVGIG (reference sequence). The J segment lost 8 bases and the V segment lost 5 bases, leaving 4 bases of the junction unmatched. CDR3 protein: CAWGQGGEKLFF. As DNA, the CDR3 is TGTGCCTGGGGACAGGGAGGAGAAAAACTGTTTTTT.

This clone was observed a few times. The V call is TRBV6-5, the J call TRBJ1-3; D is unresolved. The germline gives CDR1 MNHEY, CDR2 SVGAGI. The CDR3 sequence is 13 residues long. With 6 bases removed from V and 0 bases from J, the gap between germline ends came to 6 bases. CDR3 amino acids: CASRANSGNTIYF. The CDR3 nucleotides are TGTGCCAGCAGAGCAAACTCTGGAAACACCATATATTTT.

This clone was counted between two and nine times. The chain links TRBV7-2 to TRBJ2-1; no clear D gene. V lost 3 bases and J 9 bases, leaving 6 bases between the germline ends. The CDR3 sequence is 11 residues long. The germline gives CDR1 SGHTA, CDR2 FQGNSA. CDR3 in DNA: TGTGCCAGCAGCTTTATCGGTGAGCAGTTCTTC. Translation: CASSFIGEQFF.

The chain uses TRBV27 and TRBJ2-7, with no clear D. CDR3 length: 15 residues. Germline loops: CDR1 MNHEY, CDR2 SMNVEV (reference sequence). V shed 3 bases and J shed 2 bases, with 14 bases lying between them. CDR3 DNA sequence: TGTGCCAGCAGTTTTTACGCAAACCTACCCTACGAGCAGTACTTC. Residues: CASSFYANLPYEQYF.

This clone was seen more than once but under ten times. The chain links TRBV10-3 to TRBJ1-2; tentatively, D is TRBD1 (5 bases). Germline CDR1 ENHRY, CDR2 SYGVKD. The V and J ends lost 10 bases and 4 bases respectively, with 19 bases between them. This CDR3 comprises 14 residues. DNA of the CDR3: TGTGCCAACAGGAGGGCGGGGATCGGCTATGGCTACACCTTC. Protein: CANRRAGIGYGYTF.

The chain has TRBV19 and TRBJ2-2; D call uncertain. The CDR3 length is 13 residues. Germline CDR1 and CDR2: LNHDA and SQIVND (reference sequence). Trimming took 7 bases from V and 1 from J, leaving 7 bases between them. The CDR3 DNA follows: TGTGCCAGTAAAATCGGGAACACCGGGGAGCTGTTTTTT. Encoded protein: CASKIGNTGELFF.

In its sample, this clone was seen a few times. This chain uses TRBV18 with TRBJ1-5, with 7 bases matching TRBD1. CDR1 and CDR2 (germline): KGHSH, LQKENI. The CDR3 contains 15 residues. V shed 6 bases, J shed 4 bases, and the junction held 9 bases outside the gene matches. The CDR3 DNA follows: TGTGCCAGCTCGCTCTCGGGACAGCGAAATCAGCCCCAGCATTTT. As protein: CASSLSGQRNQPQHF.

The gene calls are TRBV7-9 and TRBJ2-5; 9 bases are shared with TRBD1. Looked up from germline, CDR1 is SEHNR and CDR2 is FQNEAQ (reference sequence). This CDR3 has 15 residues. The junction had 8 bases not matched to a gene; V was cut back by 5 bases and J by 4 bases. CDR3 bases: TGTGCCAGCAGCCGACAGTCGACAGGGGGAGAGACCCAGTACTTC. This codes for CASSRQSTGGETQYF. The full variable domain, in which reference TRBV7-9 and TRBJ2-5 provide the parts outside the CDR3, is DTGVSQNPRHKITKRGQNVTFRCDPISEHNRLYWYRQTLGQGPEFLTYFQNEAQLEKSRLLSDRFSAERPKGSFSTLEIQRTEQGDSAMYLCASSRQSTGGETQYFGPGTRLLVL.

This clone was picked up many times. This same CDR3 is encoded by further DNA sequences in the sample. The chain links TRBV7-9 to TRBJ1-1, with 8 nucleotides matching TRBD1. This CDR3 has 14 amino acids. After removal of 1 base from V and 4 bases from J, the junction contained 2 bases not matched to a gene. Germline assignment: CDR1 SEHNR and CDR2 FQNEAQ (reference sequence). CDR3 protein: CASSLGQGSTEAFF. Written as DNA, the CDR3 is TGTGCCAGCAGCTTAGGACAGGGGAGCACTGAAGCTTTCTTT.

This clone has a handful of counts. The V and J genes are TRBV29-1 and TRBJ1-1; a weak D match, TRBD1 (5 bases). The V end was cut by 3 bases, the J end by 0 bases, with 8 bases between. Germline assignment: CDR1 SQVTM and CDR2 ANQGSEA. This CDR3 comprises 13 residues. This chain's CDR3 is CSVERGVNTEAFF. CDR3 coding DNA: TGCAGCGTTGAGCGGGGGGTGAACACTGAAGCTTTCTTT.

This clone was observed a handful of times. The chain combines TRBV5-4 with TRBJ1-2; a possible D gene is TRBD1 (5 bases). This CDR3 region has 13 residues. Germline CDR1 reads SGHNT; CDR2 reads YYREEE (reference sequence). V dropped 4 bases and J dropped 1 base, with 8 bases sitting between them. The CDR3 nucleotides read TGTGCCAGCAGCCAAGGGGATAACTATGGCTACACCTTC. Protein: CASSQGDNYGYTF.

CDR3 protein: CASSIDRGLGAFF. CDR3 bases: TGTGCCAGCAGTATCGACAGGGGGCTCGGAGCTTTCTTT. This rearrangement joins TRBV27 to TRBJ1-1; TRBD1 matches at 10 bases. The ends lost 5 bases at V and 10 bases at J; junction bases unmatched: 7. The CDR3 runs 13 residues. CDR1 is MNHEY, CDR2 SMNVEV, per germline (reference sequence).

Here the CDR3 DNA reads TGTGCCAGCAGCCCTGGGGGGGACTCACCCCTCCACTTT. It yields the protein CASSPGGDSPLHF. The chain has TRBV25-1 and TRBJ1-6, with TRBD1 as a possible D gene (5 bases). Trimming left V 6 bases short and J 10 bases short, with 13 bases between. This CDR3 comprises 13 residues. CDR1 MGHDK and CDR2 SYGVNS come from the germline V gene.